The text below deals with one T cell receptor beta chain. CDR3 length: 11 residues. From germline, CDR1 is MNHEY and CDR2 SVGAGI. V was cut by 8 bases and J by 8 bases, with 11 bases left in between. Libraries were prepared by immunoSEQ multiplex PCR; TCRdb keeps only in-frame clonotypes and omits some of them. Among around 180,000 clones listed, about nine tenths were seen once. The data derive from a study of T cell responses to AZD1222 COVID-19 vaccine. The rearrangement joins TRBV6-5 to TRBJ2-3, with D tentatively TRBD1 or TRBD2 (5 bases each). This TCR was recovered from an adult in good health. Here the sequenced sample was peripheral blood, taken on day 0 of AZD1222 vaccination. The CDR3 DNA sequence: TGTGCCAGCTCGGCTGGGGGTACGCAGTATTTT. The encoded protein is CASSAGGTQYF.